These 9 T cell receptor beta chains came from one sample sequenced in a study of blood T cell repertoires in COVID-19. Generated by immunoSEQ multiplex PCR, the TCRdb table keeps only in-frame clones and is missing some. The sample holds fewer than 500,000 clones, around 89% seen once. The specimen sequenced was peripheral blood. The receptors originated from a woman in her twenties or thirties with acute or convalescent COVID-19.

The chain carries TRBV28 and TRBJ1-6, with 7 bases matching TRBD1. The CDR3 consists of 15 residues. J was trimmed by 2 bases and V by 7 bases; bases with no gene match: 5. Germline V gives CDR1 MDHEN, CDR2 SYDVKM. The CDR3 here is CASKRDSPYNSPLHF. As DNA, the CDR3 is TGTGCCAGCAAACGGGACAGTCCCTATAATTCACCCCTCCACTTT.

The rearrangement uses TRBV5-1 and TRBJ1-2; 9 bases map to TRBD1. The CDR3 contains 16 residues. The germline gives CDR1 SGHRS, CDR2 YFSETQ. V trimming: 0 bases; J trimming: 7 bases; junction bases outside the gene matches: 10. CDR3 loop: CASSLAQTGTGLGYTF. CDR3 in DNA: TGCGCCAGCAGCTTGGCTCAAACCGGGACAGGGCTTGGCTACACCTTC.

The chain combines TRBV23-1 with TRBJ1-5; D not resolved. TRBV23-1 qualifies as an ORF whose function is uncertain. With 7 bases removed from V and 0 bases from J, the gap between germline ends came to 13 bases. The CDR3 is made up of 15 amino acids. As DNA, the CDR3 is TGCGCCAGCAATTGGGCGCCGGATAGCAATCAGCCCCAGCATTTT. Translated: CASNWAPDSNQPQHF.

The rearrangement joins TRBV18 to TRBJ2-7; D may be TRBD1 (5 bases). The CDR3 runs 13 residues. V lost 1 base and J lost 2, with 6 bases in between. Germline CDR1 reads KGHSH; CDR2 reads LQKENI. CDR3 region: CASSPQGTYEQYF. The CDR3 nucleotides read TGTGCCAGCTCACCACAGGGGACCTACGAGCAGTACTTC.

For this clone: Other nucleotide sequences in the sample specify the same CDR3. This chain links TRBV9 with TRBJ2-3, with 12 bases lining up with TRBD2. The CDR3 is made up of 14 amino acids. J gave up 6 bases and V 2 bases, and 1 base lay outside the gene matches. Germline CDR1 and CDR2: SGDLS and YYNGEE. The CDR3 spells CASSVGTSGDTQYF. In nucleotides, the CDR3 is TGTGCCAGCAGCGTGGGGACTAGCGGGGATACGCAGTATTTT.

This chain uses TRBV2 with TRBJ2-1; 8 nucleotides line up with TRBD1. In germline, CDR1 is SNHLY, CDR2 FYNNEI. This CDR3 spans 12 amino acids. After removal of 8 bases from V and 15 bases from J, the junction contained 12 bases not matched to a gene. Here the CDR3 DNA reads TGTGCCAGCGGAAAGTCAGGGGGCGGAATGTTCTTC. Protein sequence: CASGKSGGGMFF.

The chain is built from TRBV15 and TRBJ2-3, with a tentative D call TRBD2 (5 bases). The V gene's germline CDR1 is LNHNV and CDR2 YYDKDF (reference sequence). CDR3 length equals 13 residues. The V and J ends lost 0 bases and 7 bases respectively, with 8 bases between them. CDR3 DNA sequence: TGTGCCACCAGCAGAGAATCGGGATATACGCAGTATTTT. This translates into CATSRESGYTQYF. The entire variable domain, with the rest obtained from reference TRBV15 and TRBJ2-3, is as follows: DAMVIQNPRYQVTQFGKPVTLSCSQTLNHNVMYWYQQKSSQAPKLLFHYYDKDFNNEADTPDNFQSRRPNTSFCFLDIRSPGLGDTAMYLCATSRESGYTQYFGPGTRLTVL.

This sequence joins TRBV11-2 and TRBJ2-7, with 9 bases lining up with TRBD2. CDR1 SGHAT and CDR2 FQNNGV come from the germline V gene. Trimming took 2 bases from V and 5 from J; bases not matched to a gene: 13. The CDR3 length is 17 residues. The CDR3 loop reads CASSLTNNLAGSHEQYF. The DNA for the CDR3 is TGTGCCAGCAGCTTAACGAACAACCTAGCGGGGTCCCACGAGCAGTACTTC.

The V gene is TRBV5-4, the J gene TRBJ2-7; D may be TRBD1 (6 bases). This CDR3 is 15 amino acids long. V dropped 2 bases and J dropped 2 bases, with 14 bases sitting between them. Germline V gives CDR1 SGHNT, CDR2 YYREEE (reference sequence). CDR3 DNA sequence: TGTGCCAGCAGCTTCGGACAGACAGGCACCTACGAGCAGTACTTC. It specifies CASSFGQTGTYEQYF.